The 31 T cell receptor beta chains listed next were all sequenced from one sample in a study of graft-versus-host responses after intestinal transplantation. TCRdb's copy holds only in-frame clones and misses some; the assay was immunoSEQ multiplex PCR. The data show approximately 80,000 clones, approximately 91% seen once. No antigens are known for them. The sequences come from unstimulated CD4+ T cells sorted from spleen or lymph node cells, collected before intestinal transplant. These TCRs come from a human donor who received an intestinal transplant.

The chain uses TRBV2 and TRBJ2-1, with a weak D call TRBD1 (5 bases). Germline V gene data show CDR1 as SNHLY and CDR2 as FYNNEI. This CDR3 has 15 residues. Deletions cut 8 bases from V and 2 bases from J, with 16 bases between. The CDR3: CASRPGLGAYNEQFF. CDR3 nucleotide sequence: TGTGCCAGCCGTCCAGGGCTCGGTGCCTACAATGAGCAGTTCTTC.

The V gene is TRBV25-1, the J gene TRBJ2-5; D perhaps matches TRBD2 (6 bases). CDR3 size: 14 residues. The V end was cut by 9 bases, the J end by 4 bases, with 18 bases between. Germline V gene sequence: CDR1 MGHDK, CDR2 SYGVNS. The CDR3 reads CARPPGRRGETQYF. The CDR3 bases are TGTGCCAGACCTCCAGGGAGGCGTGGAGAGACCCAGTACTTC.

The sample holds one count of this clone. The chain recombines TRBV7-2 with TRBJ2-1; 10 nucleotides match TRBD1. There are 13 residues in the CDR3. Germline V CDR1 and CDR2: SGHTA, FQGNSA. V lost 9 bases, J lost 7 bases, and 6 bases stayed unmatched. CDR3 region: CARPTGGWNEQFF. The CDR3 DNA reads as TGTGCCAGACCGACAGGGGGCTGGAATGAGCAGTTCTTC. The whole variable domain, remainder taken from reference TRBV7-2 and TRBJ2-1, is GAGVSQSPSNKVTEKGKDVELRCDPISGHTALYWYRQSLGQGLEFLIYFQGNSAPDKSGLPSDRFSAERTGGSVSTLTIQRTQQEDSAVYLCARPTGGWNEQFFGPGTRLTVL.

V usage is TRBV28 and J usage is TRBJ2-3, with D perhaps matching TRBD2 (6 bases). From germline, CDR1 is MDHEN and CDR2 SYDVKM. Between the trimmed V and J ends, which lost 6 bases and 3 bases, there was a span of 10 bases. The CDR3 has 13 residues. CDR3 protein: CASRPGATDTQYF. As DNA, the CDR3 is TGTGCCAGCAGGCCGGGAGCGACAGATACGCAGTATTTT.

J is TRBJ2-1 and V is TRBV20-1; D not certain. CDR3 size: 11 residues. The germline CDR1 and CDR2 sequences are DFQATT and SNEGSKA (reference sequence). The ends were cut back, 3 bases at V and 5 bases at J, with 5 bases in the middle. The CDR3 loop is CSASLNNEQFF. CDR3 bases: TGCAGTGCTAGCTTAAACAATGAGCAGTTCTTC.

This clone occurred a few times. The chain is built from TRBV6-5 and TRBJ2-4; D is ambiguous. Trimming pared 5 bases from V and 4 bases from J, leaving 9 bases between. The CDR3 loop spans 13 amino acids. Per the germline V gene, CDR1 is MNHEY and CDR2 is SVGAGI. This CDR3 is CASSGAEKNIQYF. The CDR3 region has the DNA TGTGCCAGCAGTGGAGCAGAAAAAAACATTCAGTACTTC.

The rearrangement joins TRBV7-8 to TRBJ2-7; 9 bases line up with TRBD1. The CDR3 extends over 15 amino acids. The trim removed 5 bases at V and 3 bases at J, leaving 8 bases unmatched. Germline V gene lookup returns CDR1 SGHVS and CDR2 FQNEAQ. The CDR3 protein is CASSPGGTGIYEQYF. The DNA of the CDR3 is TGTGCCAGCAGCCCAGGGGGGACAGGGATCTACGAGCAGTACTTC.

The CDR3 region has the DNA TGTGCCAGCTCACTTGGACTAGCGGGGGGCCTCACCCAAGAGACCCAGTACTTC. This translates into CASSLGLAGGLTQETQYF. This chain links TRBV18 with TRBJ2-5; 14 nucleotides line up with TRBD2. V lost 4 bases, J lost 1 base, and 8 bases stayed unmatched. This CDR3 spans 18 amino acids. Germline assignment: CDR1 KGHSH and CDR2 LQKENI. Supplemented by reference TRBV18 and TRBJ2-5, the full variable domain reads NAGVMQNPRHLVRRRGQEARLRCSPMKGHSHVYWYRQLPEEGLKFMVYLQKENIIDESGMPKERFSAEFPKEGPSILRIQQVVRGDSAAYFCASSLGLAGGLTQETQYFGPGTRLLVL.

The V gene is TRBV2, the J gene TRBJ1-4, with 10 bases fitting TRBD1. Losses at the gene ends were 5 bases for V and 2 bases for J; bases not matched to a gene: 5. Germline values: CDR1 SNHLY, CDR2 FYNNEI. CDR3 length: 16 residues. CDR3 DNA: TGTGCCAGCAGTTTCCGGGACAGGGGTACTAATGAAAAACTGTTTTTT. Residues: CASSFRDRGTNEKLFF.

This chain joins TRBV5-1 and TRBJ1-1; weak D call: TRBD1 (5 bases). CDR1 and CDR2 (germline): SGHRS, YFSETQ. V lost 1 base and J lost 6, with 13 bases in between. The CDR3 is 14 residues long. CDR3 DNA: TGCGCCAGCAGCTTGTGGGGCAGGGAAGCTGAAGCTTTCTTT. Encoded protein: CASSLWGREAEAFF.

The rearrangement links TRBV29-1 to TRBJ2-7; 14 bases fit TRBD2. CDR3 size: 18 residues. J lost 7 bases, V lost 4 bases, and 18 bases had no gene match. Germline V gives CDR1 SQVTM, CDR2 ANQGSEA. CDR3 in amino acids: CSVVPGTPGTSGSGEQYF. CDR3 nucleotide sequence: TGCAGCGTTGTCCCAGGGACCCCCGGGACTAGCGGGAGTGGGGAGCAGTACTTC.

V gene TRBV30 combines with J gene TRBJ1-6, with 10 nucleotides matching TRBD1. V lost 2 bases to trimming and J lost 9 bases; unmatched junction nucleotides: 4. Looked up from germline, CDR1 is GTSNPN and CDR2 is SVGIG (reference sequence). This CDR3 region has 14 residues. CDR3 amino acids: CAWSTGQGSSPLHF. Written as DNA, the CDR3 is TGTGCCTGGAGTACGGGACAGGGGAGTTCACCCCTCCACTTT.

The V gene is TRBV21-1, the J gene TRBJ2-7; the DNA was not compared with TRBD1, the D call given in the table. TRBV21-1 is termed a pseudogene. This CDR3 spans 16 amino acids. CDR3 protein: CARRGTRTGPAYEQYF. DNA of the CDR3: TGTGCCAGAAGAGGCACTAGGACAGGTCCGGCCTACGAGCAGTACTTC.

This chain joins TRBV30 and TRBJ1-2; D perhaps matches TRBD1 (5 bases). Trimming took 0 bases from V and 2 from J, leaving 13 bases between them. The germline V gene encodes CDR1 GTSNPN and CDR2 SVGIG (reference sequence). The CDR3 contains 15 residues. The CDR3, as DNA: TGTGCCTGGAGTGTACGGACATCCAGGAACTATGGCTACACCTTC. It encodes CAWSVRTSRNYGYTF.

The CDR3 protein is CASSFGEPDREQFF. The CDR3 coding sequence is TGTGCCAGCAGCTTCGGGGAACCCGACCGTGAGCAGTTCTTC. The rearrangement uses TRBV5-5 and TRBJ2-1, with D perhaps TRBD2 (5 bases). V was shortened by 2 bases and J by 9 bases, with 15 bases between the two germline ends. CDR1 is SGHKS, CDR2 YYEKEE, per germline (reference sequence). The CDR3 spans 14 residues. The full variable domain, completed using reference TRBV5-5 and TRBJ2-1, is DAGVTQSPTHLIKTRGQQVTLRCSPISGHKSVSWYQQVLGQGPQFIFQYYEKEERGRGNFPDRFSARQFPNYSSELNVNALLLGDSALYLCASSFGEPDREQFFGPGTRLTVL.

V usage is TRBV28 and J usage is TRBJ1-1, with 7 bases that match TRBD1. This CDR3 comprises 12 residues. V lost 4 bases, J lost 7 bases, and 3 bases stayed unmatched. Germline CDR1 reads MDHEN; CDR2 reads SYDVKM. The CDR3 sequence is CASSWHRGEAFF. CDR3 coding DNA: TGTGCCAGCAGTTGGCACAGGGGTGAAGCTTTCTTT.

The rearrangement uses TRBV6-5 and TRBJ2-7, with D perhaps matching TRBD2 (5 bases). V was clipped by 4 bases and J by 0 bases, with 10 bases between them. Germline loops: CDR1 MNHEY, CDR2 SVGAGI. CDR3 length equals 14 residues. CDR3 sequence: CASSWTSSSYEQYF. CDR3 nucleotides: TGTGCCAGCAGTTGGACTTCTTCCTCCTACGAGCAGTACTTC.

The chain's CDR3 is CASSAGTSGSYEQYF. DNA of the CDR3: TGCGCCAGCAGCGCCGGGACTAGCGGGTCCTACGAGCAGTACTTC. The rearrangement links TRBV5-1 to TRBJ2-7; 12 bases line up with TRBD2. Per the germline V gene, CDR1 is SGHRS and CDR2 is YFSETQ. This CDR3 is 15 amino acids long. V shed 4 bases, J shed 1 base, and the junction held 3 bases outside the gene matches. Drawing the rest from reference TRBV5-1 and TRBJ2-7, the complete variable domain is KAGVTQTPRYLIKTRGQQVTLSCSPISGHRSVSWYQQTPGQGLQFLFEYFSETQRNKGNFPGRFSGRQFSNSRSEMNVSTLELGDSALYLCASSAGTSGSYEQYFGPGTRLTVT.

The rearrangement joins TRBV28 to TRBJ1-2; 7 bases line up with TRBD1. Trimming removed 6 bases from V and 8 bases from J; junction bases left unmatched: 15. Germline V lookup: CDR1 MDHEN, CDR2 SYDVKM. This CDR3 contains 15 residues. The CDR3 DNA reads TGTGCCAGCAGGCCCACGGACAGGACTTTCGGCGGCTACACCTTC. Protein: CASRPTDRTFGGYTF.

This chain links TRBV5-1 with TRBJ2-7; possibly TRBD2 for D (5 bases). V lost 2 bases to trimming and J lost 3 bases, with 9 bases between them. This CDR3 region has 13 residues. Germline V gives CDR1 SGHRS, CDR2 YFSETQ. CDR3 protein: CASSFGIGYEQYF. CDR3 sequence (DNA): TGCGCCAGCAGCTTCGGGATCGGCTACGAGCAGTACTTC.

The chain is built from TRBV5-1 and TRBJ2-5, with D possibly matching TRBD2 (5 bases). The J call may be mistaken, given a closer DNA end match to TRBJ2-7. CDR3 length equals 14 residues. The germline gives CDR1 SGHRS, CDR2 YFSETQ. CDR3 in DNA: TGCGCCAGCAGCGAAAGGACTGGCTCCTACGAGCAGTACTTC. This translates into CASSERTGSYEQYF.

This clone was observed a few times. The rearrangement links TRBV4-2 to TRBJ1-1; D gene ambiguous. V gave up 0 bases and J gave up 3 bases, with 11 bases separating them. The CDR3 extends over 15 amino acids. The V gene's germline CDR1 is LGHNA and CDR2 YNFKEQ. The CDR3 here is CASSQELRVHTEAFF. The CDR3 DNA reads TGTGCCAGCAGCCAAGAGTTGCGGGTTCACACTGAAGCTTTCTTT.

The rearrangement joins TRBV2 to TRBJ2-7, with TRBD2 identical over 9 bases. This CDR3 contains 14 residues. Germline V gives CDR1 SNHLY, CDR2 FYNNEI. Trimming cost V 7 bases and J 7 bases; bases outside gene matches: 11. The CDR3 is CASNAGLAGQEQYF. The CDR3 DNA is TGTGCCAGCAACGCTGGGCTAGCGGGACAAGAGCAGTACTTC. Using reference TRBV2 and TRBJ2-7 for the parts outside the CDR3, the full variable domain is EPEVTQTPSHQVTQMGQEVILRCVPISNHLYFYWYRQILGQKVEFLVSFYNNEISEKSEIFDDQFSVERPDGSNFTLKIRSTKLEDSAMYFCASNAGLAGQEQYFGPGTRLTVT.

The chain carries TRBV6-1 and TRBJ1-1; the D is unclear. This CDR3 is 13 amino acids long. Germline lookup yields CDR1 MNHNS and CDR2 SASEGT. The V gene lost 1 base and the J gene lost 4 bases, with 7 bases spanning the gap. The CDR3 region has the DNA TGTGCCAGCAGTGAAGGTCAGGTCACTGAAGCTTTCTTT. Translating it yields CASSEGQVTEAFF.

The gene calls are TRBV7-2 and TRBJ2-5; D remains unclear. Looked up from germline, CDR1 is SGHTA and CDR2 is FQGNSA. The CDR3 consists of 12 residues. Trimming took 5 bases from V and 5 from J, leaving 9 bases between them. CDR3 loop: CASSNGWETQYF. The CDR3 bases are TGTGCCAGCAGCAACGGGTGGGAGACCCAGTACTTC. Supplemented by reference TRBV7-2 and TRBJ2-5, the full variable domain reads GAGVSQSPSNKVTEKGKDVELRCDPISGHTALYWYRQSLGQGLEFLIYFQGNSAPDKSGLPSDRFSAERTGGSVSTLTIQRTQQEDSAVYLCASSNGWETQYFGPGTRLLVL.

The CDR3: CASSMGTGMNTGELFF. CDR3 DNA: TGTGCCAGTAGTATGGGGACAGGGATGAACACCGGGGAGCTGTTTTTT. The chain recombines TRBV19 with TRBJ2-2, with 9 nucleotides matching TRBD1. The CDR3 consists of 16 residues. V shed 3 bases and J 1 base; nucleotides not matched to a gene: 3. Germline CDR1 LNHDA, CDR2 SQIVND (reference sequence).

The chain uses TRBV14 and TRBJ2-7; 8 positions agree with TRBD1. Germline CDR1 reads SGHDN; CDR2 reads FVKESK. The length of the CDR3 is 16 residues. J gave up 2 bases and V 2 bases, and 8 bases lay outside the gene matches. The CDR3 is CASSQPGQGTAYEQYF. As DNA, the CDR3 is TGTGCCAGCAGCCAACCTGGACAGGGTACAGCCTACGAGCAGTACTTC.

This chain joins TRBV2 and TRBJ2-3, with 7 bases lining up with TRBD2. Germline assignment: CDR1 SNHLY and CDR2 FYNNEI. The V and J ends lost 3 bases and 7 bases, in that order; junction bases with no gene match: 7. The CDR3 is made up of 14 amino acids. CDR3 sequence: CASSETGGPNTQYF. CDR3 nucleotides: TGTGCCAGCAGTGAGACGGGAGGTCCCAATACGCAGTATTTT.

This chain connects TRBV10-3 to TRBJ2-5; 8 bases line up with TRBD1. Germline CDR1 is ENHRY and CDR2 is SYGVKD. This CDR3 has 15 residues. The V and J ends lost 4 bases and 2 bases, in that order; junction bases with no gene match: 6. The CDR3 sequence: CAISGGRDRQETQYF. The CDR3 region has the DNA TGTGCCATCAGTGGAGGGCGGGACAGGCAAGAGACCCAGTACTTC.

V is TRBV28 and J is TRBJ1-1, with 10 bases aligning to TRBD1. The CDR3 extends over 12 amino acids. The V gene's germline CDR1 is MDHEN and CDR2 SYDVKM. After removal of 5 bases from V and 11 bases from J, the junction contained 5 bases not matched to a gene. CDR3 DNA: TGTGCCAGCAGTGAGGACAGGGGGAATGCTTTCTTT. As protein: CASSEDRGNAFF.

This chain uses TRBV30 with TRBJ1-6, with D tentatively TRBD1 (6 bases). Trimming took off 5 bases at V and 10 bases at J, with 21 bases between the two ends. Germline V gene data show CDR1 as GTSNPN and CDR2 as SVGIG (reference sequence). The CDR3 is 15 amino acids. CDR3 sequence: CAWEHATGLQSPLHF. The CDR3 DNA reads TGTGCCTGGGAACACGCCACAGGGCTGCAATCACCCCTCCACTTT.